The clone carrying this T cell receptor beta chain showed up many times. As yet, its antigen is unknown. Deletions cut 3 bases from V and 7 bases from J, with 16 bases between. Germline lookup yields CDR1 SGDLS and CDR2 YYNGEE. CDR3 length equals 15 residues. The TCR cDNA carried a universal primer site and UMIs from 5'RACE template switching. MiXCR, run by TCRdb on the 5' RACE reads, gives a single entry per CDR3 protein. The data hold about 220,000 distinct CDR3 sequences, with 3% to 3.5% observed a single time. This specimen belongs to a study of T cells after yellow fever vaccination. Study-level information: Fractions of low cell number were prepared using SMART-Seq v4 Ultra Low Input.

Study results and limitations: The study re-detected most primary-vaccination clones after the booster (about 96% CD4, roughly 90% CD8). Though it reached lower strength, the secondary response hit its peak faster, day 5 versus 15.

This specimen was CD4+ T cells sorted from PBMCs, taken 10 days after the yellow fever booster vaccination. V gene TRBV9 combines with J gene TRBJ2-2, with D perhaps TRBD2 (5 bases). This clonotype was sampled from a man between 18 and 35 years old who received the YFV17D yellow fever vaccine. The CDR3 sequence: CASSALLEIGGELFF. The CDR3 DNA sequence: TGTGCCAGCAGCGCGCTACTAGAAATCGGCGGGGAGCTGTTTTTT.